This TCR beta chain was obtained from a study of blood T cell repertoires in COVID-19. Study context: Nucleic acid was either cDNA or gDNA, and it came from T cells, B-cell-depleted T cells, or PBMCs.

This CDR3 has 15 amino acids. The V and J ends lost 4 bases and 4 bases, in that order; junction bases with no gene match: 5. Per the germline V gene, CDR1 is LGHNA and CDR2 is YSLEER. In the original workflow: It was from reference gene primer amplification that nucleated cell counts were estimated. The repertoire was sequenced with immunoSEQ multiplex PCR; TCRdb's copy has only in-frame clones and lacks some. V and J calls and clone size are given by that table; D and trimming were obtained from the DNA. The sample lists 250,000 to 300,000 clones, approximately 90% occurring once. Those who participated ranged in age from roughly 18 to 89 years and resided in 24 US areas.

The chain couples TRBV4-3 to TRBJ2-2, with 8 nucleotides matching TRBD1. Source material: PBMCs or T cells enriched from blood (not recorded which). This sequence was found in a man in his forties or fifties who had recovered from COVID-19. The CDR3 protein is CASSRGTGGTGELFF. CDR3 bases: TGCGCCAGCAGCCGAGGAACAGGGGGCACCGGGGAGCTGTTTTTT.